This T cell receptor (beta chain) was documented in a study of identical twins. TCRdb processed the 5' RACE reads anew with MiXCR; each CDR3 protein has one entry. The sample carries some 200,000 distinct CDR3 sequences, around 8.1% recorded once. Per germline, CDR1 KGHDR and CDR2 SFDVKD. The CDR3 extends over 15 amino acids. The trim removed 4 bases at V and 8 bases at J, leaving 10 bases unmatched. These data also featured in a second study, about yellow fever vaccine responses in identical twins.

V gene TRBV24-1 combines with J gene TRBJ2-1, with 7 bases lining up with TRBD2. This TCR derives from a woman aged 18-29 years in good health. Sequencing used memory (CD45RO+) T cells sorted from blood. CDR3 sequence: CATSDVGGGRDEQFF. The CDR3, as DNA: TGTGCCACCAGTGACGTCGGCGGTGGGAGGGATGAGCAGTTCTTC.